This T cell receptor beta chain was documented in a study of CD8 T cells in Susac syndrome. RNA, at roughly 0.5 to 1 ug, was reverse transcribed with random hexamers. The TCR beta CDR3 was amplified by immunoSEQ multiplex PCR across 54 Vbeta, 13 Jbeta. TCRdb reprocessed the immunoSEQ multiplex PCR reads via MiXCR and lists one record per CDR3 protein. The sample shows 65,000 to 90,000 distinct CDR3 sequences, less than 95% of them seen only once. CD8+ and CD4+ T cells from blood underwent TCR beta sequencing, which was carried out in a high-throughput format. The multiple sclerosis control cohort comprised treatment-naive individuals presenting with stable or active relapsing-remitting disease. The material sequenced was CD8+ T cells from PBMCs. The sequence was collected from a human donor with multiple sclerosis.

The DNA of the CDR3 is TGTGCCAGCAAGACAGGGGAAGAAGAGACCCAGTACTTC. Translation: CASKTGEEETQYF. The chain joins TRBV2 to TRBJ2-5, with 8 bases that match TRBD1. Germline CDR1 SNHLY, CDR2 FYNNEI. J gave up 3 bases and V 7 bases, and 4 bases lay outside the gene matches. The CDR3 is made up of 13 amino acids.